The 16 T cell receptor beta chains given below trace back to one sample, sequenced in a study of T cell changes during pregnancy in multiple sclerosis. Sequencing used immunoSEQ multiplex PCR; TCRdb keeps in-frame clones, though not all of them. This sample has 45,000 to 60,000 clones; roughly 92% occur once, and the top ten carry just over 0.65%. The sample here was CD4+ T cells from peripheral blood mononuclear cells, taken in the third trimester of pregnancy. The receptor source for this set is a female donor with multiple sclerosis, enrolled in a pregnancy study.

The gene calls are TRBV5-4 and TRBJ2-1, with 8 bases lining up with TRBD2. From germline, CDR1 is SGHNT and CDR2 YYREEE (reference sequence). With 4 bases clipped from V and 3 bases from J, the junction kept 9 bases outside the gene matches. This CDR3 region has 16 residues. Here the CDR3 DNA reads TGTGCCAGCAGCGTTCCAGGAGCGGGAGTCTACAATGAGCAGTTCTTC. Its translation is CASSVPGAGVYNEQFF.

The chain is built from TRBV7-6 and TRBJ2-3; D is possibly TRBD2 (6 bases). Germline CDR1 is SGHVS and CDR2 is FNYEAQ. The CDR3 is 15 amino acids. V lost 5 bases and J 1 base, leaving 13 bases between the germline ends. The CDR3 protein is CASSLRASGTDTQYF. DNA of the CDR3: TGTGCCAGCAGCCTACGGGCTAGCGGCACAGATACGCAGTATTTT.

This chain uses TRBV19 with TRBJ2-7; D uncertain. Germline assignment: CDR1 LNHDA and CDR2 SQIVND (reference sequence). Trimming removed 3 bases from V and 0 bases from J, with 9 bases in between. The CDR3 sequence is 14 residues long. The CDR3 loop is CASSIGITSYEQYF. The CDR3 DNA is TGTGCCAGTAGTATCGGTATCACCTCCTACGAGCAGTACTTC.

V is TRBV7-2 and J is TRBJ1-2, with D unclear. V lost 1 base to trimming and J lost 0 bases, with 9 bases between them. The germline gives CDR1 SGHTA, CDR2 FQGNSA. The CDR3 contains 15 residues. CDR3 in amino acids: CASSLERRANYGYTF. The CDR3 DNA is TGTGCCAGCAGCTTAGAGAGAAGAGCTAACTATGGCTACACCTTC.

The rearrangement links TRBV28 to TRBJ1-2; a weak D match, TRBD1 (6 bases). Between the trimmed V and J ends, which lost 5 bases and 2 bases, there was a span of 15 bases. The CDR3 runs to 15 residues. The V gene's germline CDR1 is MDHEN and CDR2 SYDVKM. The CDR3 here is CASSPVQGRNYGYTF. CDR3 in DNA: TGTGCCAGCAGTCCCGTCCAGGGGCGAAACTATGGCTACACCTTC.

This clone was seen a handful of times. The CDR3 nucleotides read TGTGCCAGCAGTTTGGACAGCGGATCCTACGAGCAGTACTTC. Amino acid sequence: CASSLDSGSYEQYF. The chain has TRBV2 and TRBJ2-7, with D possibly being TRBD1 (6 bases). This CDR3 region has 14 residues. V lost 5 bases and J lost 1, with 12 bases in between. Germline V gene sequence: CDR1 SNHLY, CDR2 FYNNEI.

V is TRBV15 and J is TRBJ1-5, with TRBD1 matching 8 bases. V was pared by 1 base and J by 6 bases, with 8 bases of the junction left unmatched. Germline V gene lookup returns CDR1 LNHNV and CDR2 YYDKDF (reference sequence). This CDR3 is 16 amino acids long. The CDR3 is CATSRGQGSSGQPQHF. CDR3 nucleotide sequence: TGTGCCACCAGCAGAGGACAGGGGTCCTCAGGTCAGCCCCAGCATTTT.

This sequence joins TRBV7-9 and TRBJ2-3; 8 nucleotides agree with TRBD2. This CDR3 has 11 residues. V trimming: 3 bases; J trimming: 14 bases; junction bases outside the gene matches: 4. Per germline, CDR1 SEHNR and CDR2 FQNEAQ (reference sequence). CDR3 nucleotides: TGTGCCAGCAGCTTGCGGGGGGAGTGGTATTTT. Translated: CASSLRGEWYF.

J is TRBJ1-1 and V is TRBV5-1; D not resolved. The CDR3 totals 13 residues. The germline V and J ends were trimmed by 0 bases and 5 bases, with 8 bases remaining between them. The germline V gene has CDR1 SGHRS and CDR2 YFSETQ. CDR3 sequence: CASSLAGATEAFF. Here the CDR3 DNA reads TGCGCCAGCAGCTTGGCGGGAGCGACTGAAGCTTTCTTT.

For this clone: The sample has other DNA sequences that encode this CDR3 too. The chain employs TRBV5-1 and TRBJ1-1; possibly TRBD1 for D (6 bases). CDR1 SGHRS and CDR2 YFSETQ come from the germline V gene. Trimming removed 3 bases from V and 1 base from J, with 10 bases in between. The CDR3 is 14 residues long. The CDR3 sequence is CASSSSTGNTEAFF. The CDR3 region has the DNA TGCGCCAGCAGCTCCTCGACAGGGAACACTGAAGCTTTCTTT.

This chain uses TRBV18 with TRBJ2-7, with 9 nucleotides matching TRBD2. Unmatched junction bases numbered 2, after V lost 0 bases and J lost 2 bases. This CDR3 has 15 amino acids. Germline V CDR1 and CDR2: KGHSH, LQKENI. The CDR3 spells CASSPPSGSTYEQYF. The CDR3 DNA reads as TGTGCCAGCTCACCACCTAGCGGGAGTACCTACGAGCAGTACTTC.

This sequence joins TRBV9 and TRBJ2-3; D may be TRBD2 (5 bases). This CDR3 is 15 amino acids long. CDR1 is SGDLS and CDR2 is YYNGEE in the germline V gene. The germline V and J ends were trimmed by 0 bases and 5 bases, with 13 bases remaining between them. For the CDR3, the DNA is TGTGCCAGCAGCGTAGTTAGTCTAGCTGGAGATACGCAGTATTTT. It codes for CASSVVSLAGDTQYF.

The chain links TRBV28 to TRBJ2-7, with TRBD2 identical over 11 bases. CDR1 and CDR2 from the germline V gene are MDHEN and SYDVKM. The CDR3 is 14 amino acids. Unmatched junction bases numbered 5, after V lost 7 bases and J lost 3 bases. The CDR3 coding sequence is TGTGCCAGCAACATAGGACTAGCGGGCTACGAGCAGTACTTC. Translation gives CASNIGLAGYEQYF.

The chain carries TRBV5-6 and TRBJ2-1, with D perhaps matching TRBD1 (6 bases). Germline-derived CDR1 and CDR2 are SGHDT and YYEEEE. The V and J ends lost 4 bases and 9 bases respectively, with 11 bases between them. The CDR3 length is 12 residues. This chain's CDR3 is CASSLRGSEQFF. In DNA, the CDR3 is TGTGCCAGCAGCCTTAGGGGGAGTGAGCAGTTCTTC.

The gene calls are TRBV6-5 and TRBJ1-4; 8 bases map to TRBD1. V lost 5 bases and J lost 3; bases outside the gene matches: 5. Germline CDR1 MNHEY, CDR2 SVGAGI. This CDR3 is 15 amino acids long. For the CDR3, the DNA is TGTGCCAGCAGTCCACGGGACAGGTCTAATGAAAAACTGTTTTTT. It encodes CASSPRDRSNEKLFF.

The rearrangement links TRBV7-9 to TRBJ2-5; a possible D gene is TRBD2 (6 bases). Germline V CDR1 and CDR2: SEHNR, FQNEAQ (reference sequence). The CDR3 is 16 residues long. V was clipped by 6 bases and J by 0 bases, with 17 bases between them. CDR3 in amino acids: CASSLLSGSYQETQYF. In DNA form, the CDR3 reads TGTGCCAGCAGTCTCCTCTCCGGGAGTTACCAAGAGACCCAGTACTTC.